Sequencing of this T cell receptor (beta chain) was carried out in a study of spatial heterogeneity in lung cancer. From the 5' RACE reads, TCRdb called clonotypes with MiXCR, one entry per CDR3 protein. The sample shows 65,000 to 85,000 distinct CDR3 sequences, more than 15% of them seen only once. The germline V gene encodes CDR1 SGHRS and CDR2 YFSETQ. The CDR3 runs 14 residues. V was cut by 7 bases and J by 5 bases, with 16 bases left in between. The time point: sample taken at primary tumor resection. Unsorted whole RNA samples from tumor, nontumor lung or frozen PBMC were sequenced. The source of this sequence is a male donor with early-stage non-small cell lung cancer. Source: PBMCs, taken at surgery. The gene calls are TRBV5-1 and TRBJ2-1; D might be TRBD2 (6 bases). The CDR3 nucleotides are TGCGCCAGCGCCTGGGGGGTGGTTCACAATGAGCAGTTCTTC. Amino acids: CASAWGVVHNEQFF.